Sequencing of this T cell receptor beta chain was carried out in a study of radiotherapy plus CTLA-4 blockade in lung cancer. Study at large: Objective responses were documented in around 19% of patients, with disease control in roughly 31%. Study findings and constraints: In blood, early T cell clone dynamics reportedly predicted response best, together with interferon-beta. Blood saw expansion of tumor-derived TCR clones after radiotherapy plus ipilimumab.

Of note for this clone: The antigen is undetermined.

Chemo-refractory metastatic non-small-cell lung cancer patients underwent focal radiation alongside CTLA-4 blockade with ipilimumab. V lost 3 bases to trimming and J lost 2 bases; unmatched junction nucleotides: 3. Germline CDR1 and CDR2: SGHRS and YFSETQ. The CDR3 is 15 residues long. The protocol was immunoSEQ multiplex PCR, while the TCRdb copy is restricted to in-frame clones and leaves out a portion. The table includes tens of thousands of clones, 60% to 80% detected once. This TCR derives from a human donor with non-small cell lung cancer who had a complete response to radiotherapy plus ipilimumab. Sequencing used peripheral blood, obtained from a patient treated with radiotherapy plus ipilimumab. The chain joins TRBV5-1 to TRBJ2-3; 10 positions match TRBD1. This CDR3 reads CASSWTGGYTDTQYF. DNA of the CDR3: TGCGCCAGCAGCTGGACAGGGGGTTACACAGATACGCAGTATTTT.